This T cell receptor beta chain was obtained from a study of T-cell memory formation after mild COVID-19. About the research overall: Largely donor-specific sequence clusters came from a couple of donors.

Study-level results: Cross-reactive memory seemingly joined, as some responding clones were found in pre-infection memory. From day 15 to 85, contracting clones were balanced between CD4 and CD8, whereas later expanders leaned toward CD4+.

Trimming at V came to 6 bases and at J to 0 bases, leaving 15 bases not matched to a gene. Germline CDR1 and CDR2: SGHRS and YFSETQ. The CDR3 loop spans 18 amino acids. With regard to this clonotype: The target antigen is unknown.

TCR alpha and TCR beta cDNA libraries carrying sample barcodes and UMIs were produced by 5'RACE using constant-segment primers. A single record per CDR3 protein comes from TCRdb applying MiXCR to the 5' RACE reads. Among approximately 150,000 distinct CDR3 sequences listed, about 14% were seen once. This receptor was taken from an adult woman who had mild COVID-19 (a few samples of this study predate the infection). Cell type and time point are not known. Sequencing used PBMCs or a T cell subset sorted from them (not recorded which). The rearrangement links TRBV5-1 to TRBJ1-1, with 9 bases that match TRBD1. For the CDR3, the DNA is TGCGCCAGCAACCTCCAATTTAGACAGGGGGATTTGAACACTGAAGCTTTCTTT. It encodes CASNLQFRQGDLNTEAFF.